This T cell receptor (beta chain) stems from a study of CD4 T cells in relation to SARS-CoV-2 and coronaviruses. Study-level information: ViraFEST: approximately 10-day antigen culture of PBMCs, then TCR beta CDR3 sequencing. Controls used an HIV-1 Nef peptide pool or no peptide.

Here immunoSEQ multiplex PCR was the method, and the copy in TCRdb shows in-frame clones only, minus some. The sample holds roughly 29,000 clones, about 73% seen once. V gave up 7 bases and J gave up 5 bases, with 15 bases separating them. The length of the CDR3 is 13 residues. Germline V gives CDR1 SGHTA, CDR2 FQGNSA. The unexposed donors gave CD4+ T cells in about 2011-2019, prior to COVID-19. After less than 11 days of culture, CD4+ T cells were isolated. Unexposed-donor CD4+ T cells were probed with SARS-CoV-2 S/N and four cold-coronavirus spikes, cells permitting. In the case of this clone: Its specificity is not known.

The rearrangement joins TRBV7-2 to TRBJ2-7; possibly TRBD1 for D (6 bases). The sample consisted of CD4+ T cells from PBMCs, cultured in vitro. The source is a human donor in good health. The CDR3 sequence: CASTLDRFNEQYF. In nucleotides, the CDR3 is TGTGCCAGCACCCTGGACAGATTCAACGAGCAGTACTTC. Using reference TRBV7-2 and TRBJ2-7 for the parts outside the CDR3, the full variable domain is GAGVSQSPSNKVTEKGKDVELRCDPISGHTALYWYRQSLGQGLEFLIYFQGNSAPDKSGLPSDRFSAERTGGSVSTLTIQRTQQEDSAVYLCASTLDRFNEQYFGPGTRLTVT.